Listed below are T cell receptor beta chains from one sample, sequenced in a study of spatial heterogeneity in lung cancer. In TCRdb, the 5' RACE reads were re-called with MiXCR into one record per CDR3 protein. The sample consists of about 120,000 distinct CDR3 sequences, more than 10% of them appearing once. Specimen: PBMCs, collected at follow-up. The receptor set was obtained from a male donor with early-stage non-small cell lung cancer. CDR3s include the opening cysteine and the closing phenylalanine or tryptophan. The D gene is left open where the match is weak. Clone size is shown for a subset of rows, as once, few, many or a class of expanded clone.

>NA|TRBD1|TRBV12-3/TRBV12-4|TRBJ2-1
TGTGCCAGCAGTTTACGGACAGGGTCGTCCAATGAGCAGTTCTTC
CASSLRTGSSNEQFF
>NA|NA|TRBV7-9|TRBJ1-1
TGTGCCAGCAGCTTGGGACAAGACACTGAAGCTTACTTT
CASSLGQDTEAYF
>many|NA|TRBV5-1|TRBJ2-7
TGCGCCAGTGGGCAGGGAACCCATACCAACGACGAGCAGTACTTC
CASGQGTHTNDEQYF
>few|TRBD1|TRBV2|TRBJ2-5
TGTGCCAGCAGTGAAGACTGGACAGGGACGGGTGTTGAGACCCAGTACTTC
CASSEDWTGTGVETQYF
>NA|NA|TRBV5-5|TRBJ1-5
TGTGCCAGCAGCTTAGCGTATCTGGGCAATCAGCCCCAGCATTTT
CASSLAYLGNQPQHF
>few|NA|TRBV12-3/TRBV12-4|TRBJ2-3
TGTGCCAGCGGCCGGGGAACAGATACGCAGTATTTT
CASGRGTDTQYF
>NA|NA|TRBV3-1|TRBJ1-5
TGTGCCAGCAGCCCGCATCTAGGTCAGCCCCAGCATTTT
CASSPHLGQPQHF
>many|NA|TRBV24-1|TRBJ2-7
TGTGCCACCAGTGATTACGCCTACGAGCAGTACTTC
CATSDYAYEQYF
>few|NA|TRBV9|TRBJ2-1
TGTGCCAGCAGCGTAACGGGGGCCTCCTACAATGAGCAGTTCTTC
CASSVTGASYNEQFF
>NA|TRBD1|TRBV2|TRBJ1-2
TGTGCCAGCGGGGGACGGGACAGGGTTTTCACCTTC
CASGGRDRVFTF
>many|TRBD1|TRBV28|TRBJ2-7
TGTGCCAGCAGTTACTTCGACAGGGACGAGCAGTACTTC
CASSYFDRDEQYF
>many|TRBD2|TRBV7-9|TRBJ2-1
TGTGCCAGCAGCTTATCTAGCGGGATTAATGAGCAGTTCTTC
CASSLSSGINEQFF
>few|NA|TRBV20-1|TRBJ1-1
TGCAGACCCACAGGCTCCCGAGAGAACACTGAAGCTTTCTTT
CRPTGSRENTEAFF
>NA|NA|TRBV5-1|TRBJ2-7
TGCGCCAGCAACCCAGGGCGGGGGCGCTCCCCCTACGAGCAGTACTTC
CASNPGRGRSPYEQYF
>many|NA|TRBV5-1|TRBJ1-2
TGCGCCAGCAGCTTGGCCGGGACACCGATTGCCGATGGCTACACCTTC
CASSLAGTPIADGYTF
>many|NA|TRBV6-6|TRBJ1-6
TGTGCCAGCAGCGGACATGCTTCACCCCTCCACTTT
CASSGHASPLHF
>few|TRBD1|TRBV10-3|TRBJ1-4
TGTGCCATCAGATCAGGACAGGCCCCCTTTGGAGAAAAACTGTTTTTT
CAIRSGQAPFGEKLFF
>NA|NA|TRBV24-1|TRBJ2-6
TGTGCCACCAGTGATGTCGACAGGTCTGGGGCCAACGTCCTGACTTTC
CATSDVDRSGANVLTF
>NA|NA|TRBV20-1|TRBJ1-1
TGCAGTGCTAGTGGCACCACTGAAGCTTTCTTT
CSASGTTEAFF
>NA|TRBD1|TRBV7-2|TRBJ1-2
TGTGCCAGCAGCTTAGACAGGGGAGGCTATGGCTACACCTTC
CASSLDRGGYGYTF
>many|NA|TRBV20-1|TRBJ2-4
TGCAGTGCGCCGACACCTACTAACATTCAGTACTTC
CSAPTPTNIQYF
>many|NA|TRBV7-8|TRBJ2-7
TGTGCCAGCAGCTACTTACGGACCGCCTACGAGCAGTACTTC
CASSYLRTAYEQYF
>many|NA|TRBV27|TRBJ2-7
TGTGCCAGCAGTTTCACTTGGACGAGCGGATACGAGCAGTACTTC
CASSFTWTSGYEQYF
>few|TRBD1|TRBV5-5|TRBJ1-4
TGTGCCAGCAGCTGGGGACAGGGCGGTGAAAAACTGTTTTTT
CASSWGQGGEKLFF